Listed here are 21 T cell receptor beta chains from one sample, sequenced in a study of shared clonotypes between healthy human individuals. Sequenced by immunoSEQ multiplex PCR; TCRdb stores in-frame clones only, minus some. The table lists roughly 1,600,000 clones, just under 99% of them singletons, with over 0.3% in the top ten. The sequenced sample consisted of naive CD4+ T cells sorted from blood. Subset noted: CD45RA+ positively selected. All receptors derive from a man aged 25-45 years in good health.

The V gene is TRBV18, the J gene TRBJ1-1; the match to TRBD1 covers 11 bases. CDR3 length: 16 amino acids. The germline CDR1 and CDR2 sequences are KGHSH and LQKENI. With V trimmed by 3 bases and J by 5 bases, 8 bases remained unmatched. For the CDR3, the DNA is TGTGCCAGCTCACCCTCGGGACAGGGGGTAGGGACTGAAGCTTTCTTT. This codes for CASSPSGQGVGTEAFF.

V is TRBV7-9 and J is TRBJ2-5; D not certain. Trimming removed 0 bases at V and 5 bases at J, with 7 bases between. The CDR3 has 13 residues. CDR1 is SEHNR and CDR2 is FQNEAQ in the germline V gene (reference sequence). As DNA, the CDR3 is TGTGCCAGCAGCTTAGCAGGGTCGGAGACCCAGTACTTC. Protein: CASSLAGSETQYF.

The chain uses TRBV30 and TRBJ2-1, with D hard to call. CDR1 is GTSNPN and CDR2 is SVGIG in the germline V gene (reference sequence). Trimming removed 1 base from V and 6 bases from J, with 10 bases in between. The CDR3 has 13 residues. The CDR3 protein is CAWSESLPNEQFF. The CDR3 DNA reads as TGTGCCTGGAGTGAATCCCTGCCCAATGAGCAGTTCTTC.

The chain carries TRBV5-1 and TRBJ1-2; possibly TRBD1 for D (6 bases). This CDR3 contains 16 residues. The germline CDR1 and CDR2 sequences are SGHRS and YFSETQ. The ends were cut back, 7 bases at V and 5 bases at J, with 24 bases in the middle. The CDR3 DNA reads TGCGCCAGCTCCCTGGGCAGGACAGAGCAAAGGTATGGCTACACCTTC. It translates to CASSLGRTEQRYGYTF.

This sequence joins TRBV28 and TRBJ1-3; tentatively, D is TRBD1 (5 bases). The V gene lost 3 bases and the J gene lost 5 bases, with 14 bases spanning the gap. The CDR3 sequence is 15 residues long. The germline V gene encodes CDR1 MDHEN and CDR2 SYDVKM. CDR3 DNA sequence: TGTGCCAGCAGTTTTTCCATTCCAGGGAGAAACACCATATATTTT. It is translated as CASSFSIPGRNTIYF.

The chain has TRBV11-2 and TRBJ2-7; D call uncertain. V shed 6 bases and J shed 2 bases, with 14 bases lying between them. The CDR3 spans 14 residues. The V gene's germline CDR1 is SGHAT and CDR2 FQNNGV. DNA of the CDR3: TGTGCCAGCAGGCCTCGTGGATCCACCTACGAGCAGTACTTC. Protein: CASRPRGSTYEQYF.

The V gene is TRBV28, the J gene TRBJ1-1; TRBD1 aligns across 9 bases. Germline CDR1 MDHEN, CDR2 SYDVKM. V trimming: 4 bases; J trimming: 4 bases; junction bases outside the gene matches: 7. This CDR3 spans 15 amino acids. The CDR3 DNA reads TGTGCCAGCAGTTCCTACATGACAGGGGGCACTGAAGCTTTCTTT. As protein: CASSSYMTGGTEAFF.

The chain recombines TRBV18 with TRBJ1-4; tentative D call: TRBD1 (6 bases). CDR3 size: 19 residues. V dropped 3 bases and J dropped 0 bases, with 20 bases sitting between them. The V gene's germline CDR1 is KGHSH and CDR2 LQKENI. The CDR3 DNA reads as TGTGCCAGCTCACCCCTAGCCGGACAGAATACTGCAACTAATGAAAAACTGTTTTTT. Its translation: CASSPLAGQNTATNEKLFF.

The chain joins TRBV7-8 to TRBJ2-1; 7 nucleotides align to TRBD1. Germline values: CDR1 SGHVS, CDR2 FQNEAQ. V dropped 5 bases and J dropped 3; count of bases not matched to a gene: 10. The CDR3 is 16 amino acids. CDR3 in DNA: TGTGCCAGCAGCGCCACATGGGACAGCTACTACAATGAGCAGTTCTTC. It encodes CASSATWDSYYNEQFF.

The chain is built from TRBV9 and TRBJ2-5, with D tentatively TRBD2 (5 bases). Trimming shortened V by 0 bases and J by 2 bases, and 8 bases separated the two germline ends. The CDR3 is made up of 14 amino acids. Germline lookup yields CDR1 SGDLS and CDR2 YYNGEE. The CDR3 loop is CASSVEAEQETQYF. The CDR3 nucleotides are TGTGCCAGCAGCGTAGAAGCGGAACAAGAGACCCAGTACTTC.

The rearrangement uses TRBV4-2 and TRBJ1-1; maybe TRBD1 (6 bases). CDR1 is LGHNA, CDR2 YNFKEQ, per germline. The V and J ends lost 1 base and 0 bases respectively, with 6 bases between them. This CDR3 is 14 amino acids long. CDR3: CASSQGTVNTEAFF. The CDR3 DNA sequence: TGTGCCAGCAGCCAAGGGACAGTGAACACTGAAGCTTTCTTT.

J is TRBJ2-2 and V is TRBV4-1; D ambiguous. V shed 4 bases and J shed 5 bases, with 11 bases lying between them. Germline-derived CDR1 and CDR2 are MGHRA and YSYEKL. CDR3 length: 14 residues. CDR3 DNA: TGCGCCAGCAGCCTTACAGTCTTAACCGGGGAGCTGTTTTTT. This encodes CASSLTVLTGELFF.

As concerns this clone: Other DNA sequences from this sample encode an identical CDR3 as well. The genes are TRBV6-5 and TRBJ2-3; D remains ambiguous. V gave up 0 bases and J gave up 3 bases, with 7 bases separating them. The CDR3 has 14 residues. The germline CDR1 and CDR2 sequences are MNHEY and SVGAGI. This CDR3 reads CASSYSVSTDTQYF. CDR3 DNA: TGTGCCAGCAGTTACTCGGTCAGTACAGATACGCAGTATTTT.

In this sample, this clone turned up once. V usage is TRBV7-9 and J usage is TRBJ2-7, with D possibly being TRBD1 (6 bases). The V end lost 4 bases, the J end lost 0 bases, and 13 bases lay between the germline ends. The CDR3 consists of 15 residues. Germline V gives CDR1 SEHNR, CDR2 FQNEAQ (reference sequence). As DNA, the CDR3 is TGTGCCAGCAGCTCCAGACAGGACCCCTCCTACGAGCAGTACTTC. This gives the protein CASSSRQDPSYEQYF.

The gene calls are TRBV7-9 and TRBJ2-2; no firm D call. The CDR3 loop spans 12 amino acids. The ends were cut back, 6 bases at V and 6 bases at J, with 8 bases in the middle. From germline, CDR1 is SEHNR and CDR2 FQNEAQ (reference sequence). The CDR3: CASSHGPGELFF. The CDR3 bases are TGTGCCAGCAGTCACGGCCCCGGGGAGCTGTTTTTT.

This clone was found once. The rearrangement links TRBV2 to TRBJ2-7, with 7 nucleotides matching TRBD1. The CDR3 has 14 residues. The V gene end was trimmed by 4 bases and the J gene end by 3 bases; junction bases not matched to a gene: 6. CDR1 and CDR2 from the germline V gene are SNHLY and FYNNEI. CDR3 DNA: TGTGCCAGCAGTGTTCGGGACAGTTTCTACGAGCAGTACTTC. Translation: CASSVRDSFYEQYF.

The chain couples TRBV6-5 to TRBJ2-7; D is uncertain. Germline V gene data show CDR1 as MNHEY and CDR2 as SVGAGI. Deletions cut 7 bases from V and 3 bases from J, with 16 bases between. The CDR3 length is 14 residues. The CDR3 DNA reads TGTGCCAGCAAGCTCTCAGGTTCGAACTACGAGCAGTACTTC. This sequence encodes CASKLSGSNYEQYF.

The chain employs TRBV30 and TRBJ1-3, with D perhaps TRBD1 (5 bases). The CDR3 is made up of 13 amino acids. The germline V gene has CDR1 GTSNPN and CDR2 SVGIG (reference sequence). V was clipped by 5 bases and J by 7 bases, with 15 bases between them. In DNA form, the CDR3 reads TGTGCCTGGGGGGACGGCCGAAGGAACACCATATATTTT. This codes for CAWGDGRRNTIYF. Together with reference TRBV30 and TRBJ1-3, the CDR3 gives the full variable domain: SQTIHQWPATLVQPVGSPLSLECTVEGTSNPNLYWYRQAAGRGLQLLFYSVGIGQISSEVPQNLSASRPQDRQFILSSKKLLLSDSGFYLCAWGDGRRNTIYFGEGSWLTVV.

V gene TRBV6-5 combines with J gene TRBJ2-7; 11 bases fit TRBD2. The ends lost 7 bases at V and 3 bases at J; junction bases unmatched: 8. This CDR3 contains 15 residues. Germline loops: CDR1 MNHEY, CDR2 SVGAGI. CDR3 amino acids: CASTSRLAGSYEQYF. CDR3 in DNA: TGTGCCAGCACCTCTAGACTAGCGGGGAGCTACGAGCAGTACTTC.

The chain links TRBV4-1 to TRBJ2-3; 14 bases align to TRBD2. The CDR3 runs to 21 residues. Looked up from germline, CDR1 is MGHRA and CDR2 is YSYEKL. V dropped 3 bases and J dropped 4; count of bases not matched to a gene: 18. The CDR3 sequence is CASSQGMPRLAGGPRPDTQYF. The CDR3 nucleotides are TGCGCCAGCAGCCAGGGTATGCCGCGACTAGCGGGAGGGCCGCGGCCAGATACGCAGTATTTT.

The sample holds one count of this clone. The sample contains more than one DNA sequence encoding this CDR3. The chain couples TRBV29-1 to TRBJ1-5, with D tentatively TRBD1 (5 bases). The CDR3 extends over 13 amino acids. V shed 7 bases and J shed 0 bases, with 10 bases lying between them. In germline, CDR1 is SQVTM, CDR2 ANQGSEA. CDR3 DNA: TGCAGCGCCGGGGGGGATAGCAATCAGCCCCAGCATTTT. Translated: CSAGGDSNQPQHF.